The text below deals with one T cell receptor (beta chain). The source of the sample is a study of shared clonotypes between healthy human individuals. Only in-frame clones appear in the TCRdb table, and some are missing; sequencing was by immunoSEQ multiplex PCR. The table lists under 850,000 clones, more than 85% of them singletons. This CDR3 is 14 amino acids long. Germline V gene lookup returns CDR1 LNHDA and CDR2 SQIVND (reference sequence). The ends were cut back, 1 base at V and 6 bases at J, with 10 bases in the middle. Naive CD8 cells were CD45RO-negative, positively selected for CCR7, excluding terminally differentiated effector memory CD45RA+ cells.

The source is a man aged 25-45 years in good health. This chain links TRBV19 with TRBJ1-5, with a weak D call TRBD1 (5 bases). The specimen sequenced was naive CD8+ T cells sorted from blood. CDR3 amino acids: CASSIGLGGQPQHF. Written as DNA, the CDR3 is TGTGCCAGTAGTATAGGACTTGGGGGTCAGCCCCAGCATTTT.